The subject of this entry is one T cell receptor (beta chain). Its matching antigen is unknown. This entry comes from a study of OX40 agonist ivuxolimab in advanced cancers. As for the study in general: Every patient in dose escalation had hepatocellular carcinoma, melanoma, renal cell or head and neck cancer.

Overall study results and limits: With doses of 0.1 to 3.0 mg/kg, CD4+ and CD8+ blood T cells had undergone clonal expansion by week 6. On average, a greater number of expanded clones characterised CD8+ T cells relative to CD4+.

Sequencing was performed with immunoSEQ multiplex PCR; in TCRdb, only in-frame clones are kept and a portion is missing. The sample has about 79,000 clones, over 70% seen once. From germline, CDR1 is ENHRY and CDR2 SYGVKD. V trimming: 0 bases; J trimming: 7 bases; junction bases outside the gene matches: 8. There are 16 residues in the CDR3. The chain employs TRBV10-3 and TRBJ2-4; TRBD2 matches at 8 bases. This clonotype was obtained from an adult with an advanced solid tumor such as melanoma, head and neck, liver or kidney cancer. The material was CD4+ or CD8+ T cells sorted from blood, obtained in a trial of the OX40 agonist ivuxolimab. CDR3 protein: CAISESGGGPGNIQYF. The CDR3 DNA is TGTGCCATCAGTGAGTCGGGCGGGGGGCCTGGGAACATTCAGTACTTC.